This TCR beta chain was recorded in a study of response to subunit inactivated influenza vaccine. Unmatched junction bases numbered 4, after V lost 4 bases and J lost 7 bases. The CDR3 is 13 amino acids. Study-wide results and limits: The authors put forward the suggestion that each seasonal influenza vaccination may bring in only a limited number of new T cells.

This clonotype was seen many times. As yet, its antigen is unknown. TCRdb re-called the RT-PCR reads with MiXCR, one entry per CDR3 protein. The sample contains 160,000 or so distinct CDR3 sequences, roughly a tenth of which appear only once. The material sequenced was non-naive T cells sorted from PBMCs, taken roughly 6 weeks after vaccination. The receptor's source is a man in his fifties or sixties who received an inactivated influenza vaccine. V is TRBV12-3 or TRBV12-4 and J is TRBJ1-5; 7 nucleotides match TRBD1. The CDR3 DNA reads TGTGCCAGCAGTTCGACAGGGAGACAGCCCCAGCATTTT. As protein: CASSSTGRQPQHF.